The 5 T cell receptor beta chains below all came from one sample that was sequenced in a study of T cell responses to AZD1222 COVID-19 vaccine. The repertoire was sequenced with immunoSEQ multiplex PCR; TCRdb's copy has only in-frame clones and lacks some. The data contain approximately 150,000 clones, approximately 89% of them seen just once; the ten biggest clones take up roughly 1.7%. The source was peripheral blood, collected 28 days after the second AZD1222 dose. The source of these receptors is an adult who received the AZD1222 COVID-19 vaccine.

This clone was counted once. The V call is TRBV23-1, the J call TRBJ1-1; D ambiguous. TRBV23-1 is reported as an ORF; its role is uncertain. The CDR3 consists of 15 residues. Trimming shortened V by 6 bases and J by 1 base, and 15 bases separated the two germline ends. This CDR3 is CASSHYQTWNTEAFF. The DNA of the CDR3 is TGCGCCAGCAGCCACTACCAAACCTGGAACACTGAAGCTTTCTTT.

The CDR3 region has the DNA TGTGCCAGCAGTCGAACAAACACCGGGGAGCTGTTTTTT. It codes for CASSRTNTGELFF. The chain couples TRBV25-1 to TRBJ2-2; D remains ambiguous. The CDR3 is made up of 13 amino acids. V dropped 5 bases and J dropped 2 bases, with 6 bases sitting between them. The V gene's germline CDR1 is MGHDK and CDR2 SYGVNS.

This clone was recorded a few times. This sequence joins TRBV24-1 and TRBJ1-1; perhaps TRBD1 as D (6 bases). Trimming shortened V by 7 bases and J by 0 bases, and 8 bases separated the two germline ends. From germline, CDR1 is KGHDR and CDR2 SFDVKD. The CDR3 extends over 13 amino acids. The CDR3 sequence: CATRDSMNTEAFF. CDR3 DNA: TGTGCCACCAGGGACAGCATGAACACTGAAGCTTTCTTT.

The chain has TRBV29-1 and TRBJ1-1, with a possible D match to TRBD1 (5 bases). V was clipped by 6 bases and J by 1 base, with 9 bases between them. The CDR3 sequence is 12 residues long. CDR1 SQVTM and CDR2 ANQGSEA come from the germline V gene. The CDR3 loop is CSVLGANTEAFF. In DNA, the CDR3 is TGCAGCGTACTAGGGGCGAACACTGAAGCTTTCTTT.

This clone was counted once. The chain employs TRBV30 and TRBJ2-2; D unresolved. Trimming took 3 bases from V and 0 from J, leaving 11 bases between them. The germline CDR1 and CDR2 sequences are GTSNPN and SVGIG (reference sequence). The CDR3 contains 15 residues. DNA of the CDR3: TGTGCCTGGAGACCAGATACATCGAACACCGGGGAGCTGTTTTTT. This gives the protein CAWRPDTSNTGELFF.